These 24 T cell receptor beta chains were all obtained from the same sample, sequenced in a study of low-dose radiotherapy and immunotherapy resistance in tumors. Primers targeting TRAV and TRBV primed first-strand cDNA, covering alpha and beta chains. TCRs were amplified for 15 to 25 PCR cycles with a constant-region primer and V-primer adapter. TCRdb reprocessed the reads with MiXCR, giving one entry per CDR3 protein. The data show approximately 90,000 distinct CDR3 sequences, 18% seen once. Time point: before trial treatment. The source material was PBMCs, sampled before treatment. The receptors here all came from a male donor with prostate cancer.

This clonotype was seen ten or more times. The chain has TRBV5-1 and TRBJ2-5; perhaps TRBD2 as D (5 bases). This CDR3 is built from 15 residues. Germline V CDR1 and CDR2: SGHRS, YFSETQ. The V gene lost 0 bases and the J gene lost 4 bases, with 13 bases spanning the gap. The DNA for the CDR3 is TGCGCCAGCAGCTTGGCACCTTTAGGAGGAGAGACCCAGTACTTC. Protein sequence: CASSLAPLGGETQYF.

Concerning this clonotype: A read error is the likely source, as a far larger clone sits one nucleotide away. The V gene is TRBV15, the J gene TRBJ2-5; TRBD2 agrees at 9 bases. There are 15 residues in the CDR3. Germline V gene data show CDR1 as LNHNV and CDR2 as YYDKDF (reference sequence). V was clipped by 2 bases and J by 11 bases; unmatched bases: 12. CDR3 protein: CATSRSGGIYNEQYF. In DNA form, the CDR3 reads TGTGCCACCAGCAGAAGCGGGGGGATTTACAATGAGCAGTACTTC.

In this sample, this clonotype turned up many times. The chain employs TRBV11-2 and TRBJ2-1; D gene ambiguous. Trimming removed 1 base from V and 3 bases from J, with 7 bases in between. The CDR3 sequence is 14 residues long. The germline CDR1 and CDR2 sequences are SGHAT and FQNNGV. The CDR3 coding sequence is TGTGCCAGCAGCTTAGTGCCAGGCTACAATGAGCAGTTCTTC. Its translation is CASSLVPGYNEQFF.

This clonotype occurred many times. The J gene is TRBJ2-7, the V gene TRBV12-3 or TRBV12-4; no firm D call. This CDR3 spans 12 amino acids. Trimming removed 5 bases from V and 3 bases from J, with 8 bases in between. The DNA of the CDR3 is TGTGCCAGCAGTCCCCCCGACTACGAGCAGTACTTC. This codes for CASSPPDYEQYF.

There are many counts of this clonotype. The chain recombines TRBV11-2 with TRBJ2-2, with a possible D match to TRBD2 (5 bases). This CDR3 is built from 16 residues. Germline CDR1 is SGHAT and CDR2 is FQNNGV. The ends were cut back, 5 bases at V and 5 bases at J, with 18 bases in the middle. The CDR3 DNA sequence: TGTGCCAGCAGCCCGGCGCCGGGGATCGGTACCGGGGAGCTGTTTTTT. This translates into CASSPAPGIGTGELFF.

The sample holds many counts of this clonotype. V usage is TRBV18 and J usage is TRBJ2-7; D possibly uses TRBD1 or TRBD2 (5 bases each). The CDR3 runs 14 residues. Trimming stripped 3 bases from V and 6 bases from J, with 15 bases between. Germline assignment: CDR1 KGHSH and CDR2 LQKENI. Here the CDR3 DNA reads TGTGCCAGCTCACCTGGGACGGAGTCTGGCGAGCAGTACTTC. Amino acid sequence: CASSPGTESGEQYF.

This clonotype was picked up many times. The CDR3 DNA reads as TGTGCCAGCAGCCACCCATCGGGAGTCTACAATGAGCAGTTCTTC. It encodes CASSHPSGVYNEQFF. This chain links TRBV28 with TRBJ2-1; D possibly corresponds to TRBD2 (6 bases). CDR3 length: 15 residues. Germline CDR1 reads MDHEN; CDR2 reads SYDVKM. Trimming took off 6 bases at V and 3 bases at J, with 15 bases between the two ends.

This clonotype has ten or more counts. The rearrangement joins TRBV12-3 or TRBV12-4 to TRBJ1-4; the D is unclear. Deletions cut 3 bases from V and 4 bases from J, with 15 bases between. The CDR3 loop spans 16 amino acids. The CDR3 nucleotides read TGTGCCAGCAGTTTCTTTATGGGGAGGGTTAATGAAAAACTGTTTTTT. The encoded protein is CASSFFMGRVNEKLFF.

This clonotype was counted at least ten times. The chain employs TRBV3-1 and TRBJ2-7; possibly TRBD1 for D (5 bases). The CDR3 consists of 14 residues. The V gene's germline CDR1 is LGHDT and CDR2 YNNKEL (reference sequence). V lost 4 bases and J lost 0, with 10 bases in between. CDR3 in DNA: TGTGCCAGCAGCCCCCCCCAGGGCTCCTACGAGCAGTACTTC. This translates into CASSPPQGSYEQYF.

The chain uses TRBV4-2 and TRBJ1-2; a possible D gene is TRBD1 (5 bases). The CDR3 covers 15 residues. V was shortened by 1 base and J by 7 bases, with 16 bases between the two germline ends. Germline values: CDR1 LGHNA, CDR2 YNFKEQ. The CDR3 DNA reads as TGTGCCAGCAGCCAAGTATCTGGCAGGGAAGGTGGCTACACCTTC. Protein: CASSQVSGREGGYTF.

This clonotype was seen at least ten times. The genes are TRBV5-5 and TRBJ1-5; no definite D call. Germline V gives CDR1 SGHKS, CDR2 YYEKEE (reference sequence). V was shortened by 0 bases and J by 4 bases, with 11 bases between the two germline ends. The CDR3 length is 15 residues. In nucleotides, the CDR3 is TGTGCCAGCAGCTTGGTGCGGCAGTTTAATCAGCCCCAGCATTTT. The encoded protein is CASSLVRQFNQPQHF. The full variable domain, its missing parts supplied by reference TRBV5-5 and TRBJ1-5, is DAGVTQSPTHLIKTRGQQVTLRCSPISGHKSVSWYQQVLGQGPQFIFQYYEKEERGRGNFPDRFSARQFPNYSSELNVNALLLGDSALYLCASSLVRQFNQPQHFGDGTRLSIL.

A few counts support this clonotype. The chain is built from TRBV18 and TRBJ2-6, with unresolved D. Trimming took 3 bases from V and 4 from J, leaving 7 bases between them. The germline V gene encodes CDR1 KGHSH and CDR2 LQKENI. This CDR3 contains 14 residues. Here the CDR3 DNA reads TGTGCCAGCTCACCTCCTTGGGGGGCCAACGTCCTGACTTTC. Protein: CASSPPWGANVLTF.

The table lists this clonotype with many counts. The V gene is TRBV3-1, the J gene TRBJ2-1; 7 bases are a match to TRBD1. Trimming cost V 5 bases and J 1 base; bases outside gene matches: 8. Germline V gene data show CDR1 as LGHDT and CDR2 as YNNKEL (reference sequence). The CDR3 covers 16 residues. The CDR3 DNA reads as TGTGCCAGCAGCGGCCGACAGGGACGGTCCTACAATGAGCAGTTCTTC. It codes for CASSGRQGRSYNEQFF.

The sample holds many counts of this clonotype. The rearrangement joins TRBV12-3 or TRBV12-4 to TRBJ2-7; D is uncertain. V dropped 5 bases and J dropped 3 bases, with 8 bases sitting between them. The CDR3 consists of 12 residues. The CDR3 DNA is TGTGCCAGCAGTGGGCCCGACTACGAGCAGTACTTC. Amino acid sequence: CASSGPDYEQYF.

This clonotype occurred many times. The chain is built from TRBV12-3 or TRBV12-4 and TRBJ1-5; D perhaps matches TRBD1 (5 bases). The CDR3 spans 13 residues. V was cut by 5 bases and J by 4 bases, with 9 bases left in between. DNA for the CDR3: TGTGCCAGCAGTGGGACTGTAAATCAGCCCCAGCATTTT. Its translation is CASSGTVNQPQHF.

Many counts were recorded for this clonotype. V usage is TRBV5-4 and J usage is TRBJ2-5; 10 bases agree with TRBD2. J gave up 5 bases and V 3 bases, and 10 bases lay outside the gene matches. CDR1 and CDR2 (germline): SGHNT, YYREEE (reference sequence). The CDR3 spans 16 residues. CDR3 DNA sequence: TGTGCCAGCAGCTCCGGGACTAGCGAGGGAGGGGAGACCCAGTACTTC. Amino acid sequence: CASSSGTSEGGETQYF.

This clonotype has a count of ten or more. This sequence joins TRBV20-1 and TRBJ2-7; 8 nucleotides line up with TRBD1. This CDR3 has 14 amino acids. Germline V CDR1 and CDR2: DFQATT, SNEGSKA (reference sequence). V lost 0 bases and J lost 3; bases outside the gene matches: 4. The CDR3 sequence is CSARETGVDYEQYF. Written as DNA, the CDR3 is TGCAGTGCTAGAGAGACAGGGGTCGACTACGAGCAGTACTTC.

The chain recombines TRBV5-1 with TRBJ2-7; D possibly uses TRBD1 or TRBD2 (5 bases each). V lost 6 bases to trimming and J lost 6 bases, with 19 bases between them. The CDR3 totals 14 residues. Germline lookup yields CDR1 SGHRS and CDR2 YFSETQ. CDR3: CASTTGAVVSEQYF. The CDR3 bases are TGCGCCAGCACCACCGGGGCAGTAGTAAGCGAGCAGTACTTC.

This clonotype has ten or more counts. This chain connects TRBV24-1 to TRBJ1-2, with unresolved D. The CDR3 is 12 residues long. Germline lookup yields CDR1 KGHDR and CDR2 SFDVKD. V was shortened by 4 bases and J by 5 bases, with 7 bases between the two germline ends. The CDR3 DNA follows: TGTGCCACCAGTGACCCCTTTTATGGCTACACCTTC. Translation gives CATSDPFYGYTF.

In this sample, this clonotype turned up many times. The genes are TRBV30 and TRBJ1-2; perhaps TRBD1 as D (5 bases). This CDR3 is 13 amino acids long. CDR1 and CDR2 from the germline V gene are GTSNPN and SVGIG (reference sequence). The V end was cut by 4 bases, the J end by 4 bases, with 13 bases between. The CDR3 region is CAWKIWQGYGYTF. The CDR3, as DNA: TGTGCCTGGAAGATTTGGCAGGGCTATGGCTACACCTTC. The entire variable domain, with the rest obtained from reference TRBV30 and TRBJ1-2, is as follows: SQTIHQWPATLVQPVGSPLSLECTVEGTSNPNLYWYRQAAGRGLQLLFYSVGIGQISSEVPQNLSASRPQDRQFILSSKKLLLSDSGFYLCAWKIWQGYGYTFGSGTRLTVV.

Ten or more counts support this clonotype. This chain connects TRBV12-3 or TRBV12-4 to TRBJ1-5; TRBD1 matches 7 bases. The CDR3 contains 16 residues. J lost 0 bases, V lost 3 bases, and 5 bases had no gene match. The CDR3 DNA reads as TGTGCCAGCAGTTTTCGGGACAGCTATAGCAATCAGCCCCAGCATTTT. It translates to CASSFRDSYSNQPQHF.

Regarding this clonotype: With only one base between it and a far larger clone, this is likely a read error. The rearrangement joins TRBV5-4 to TRBJ1-1; D is uncertain. The CDR3 has 13 amino acids. V was trimmed by 5 bases and J by 4 bases, leaving 12 bases between them. CDR1 is SGHNT and CDR2 is YYREEE in the germline V gene (reference sequence). CDR3 sequence: CASSVLESTEAFF. CDR3 DNA sequence: TGTGCCAGCAGTGTCTTGGAGAGCACTGAAGCTTTCTTT.

This chain connects TRBV7-8 to TRBJ2-7; D call uncertain. This CDR3 region has 14 residues. Germline V gene lookup returns CDR1 SGHVS and CDR2 FQNEAQ. V was pared by 3 bases and J by 1 base, with 10 bases between. CDR3 coding DNA: TGTGCCAGCAGCTTTCGGCTAGGGTCCTACGAGCAGTACTTC. Encoded protein: CASSFRLGSYEQYF. Combining the CDR3 with reference TRBV7-8 and TRBJ2-7 gives the whole variable domain GAGVSQSPRYKVAKRGQDVALRCDPISGHVSLFWYQQALGQGPEFLTYFQNEAQLDKSGLPSDRFFAERPEGSVSTLKIQRTQQEDSAVYLCASSFRLGSYEQYFGPGTRLTVT.

This clonotype was counted a single time. A much larger clone is a single base away; this may be a read error. The V gene is TRBV7-9, the J gene TRBJ1-1, with 10 bases matching TRBD1. Germline V CDR1 and CDR2: SEHNR, FQNEAQ (reference sequence). The V segment lost 5 bases and the J segment 10 bases; nucleotides outside the gene matches: 10. This CDR3 has 14 amino acids. CDR3 sequence (DNA): TGTGCCAGCAGCCCGGGACAGGGGTTTGGTGGAGCTTTCTTT. Its protein product is CASSPGQGFGGAFF.